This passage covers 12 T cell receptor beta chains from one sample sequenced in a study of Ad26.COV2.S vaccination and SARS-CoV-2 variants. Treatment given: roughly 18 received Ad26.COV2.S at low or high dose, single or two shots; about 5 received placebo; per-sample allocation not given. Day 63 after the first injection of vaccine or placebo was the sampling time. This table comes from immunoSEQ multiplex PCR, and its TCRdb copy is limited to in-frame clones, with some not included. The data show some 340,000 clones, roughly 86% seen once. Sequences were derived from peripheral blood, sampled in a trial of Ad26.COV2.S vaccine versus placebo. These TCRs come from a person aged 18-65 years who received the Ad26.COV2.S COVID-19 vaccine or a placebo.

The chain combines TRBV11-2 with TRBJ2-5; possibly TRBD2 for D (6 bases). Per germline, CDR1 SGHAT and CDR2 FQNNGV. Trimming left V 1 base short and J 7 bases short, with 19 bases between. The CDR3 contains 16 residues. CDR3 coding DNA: TGTGCCAGCAGCTTAGGTACCGACCCAATCGGGGGGACCCAGTACTTC. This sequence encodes CASSLGTDPIGGTQYF.

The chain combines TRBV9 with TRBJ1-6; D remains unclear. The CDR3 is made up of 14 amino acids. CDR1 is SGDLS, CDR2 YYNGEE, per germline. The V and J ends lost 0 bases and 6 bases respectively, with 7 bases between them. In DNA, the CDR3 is TGTGCCAGCAGCGTAGCACAGACTAATTCACCCCTCCACTTT. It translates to CASSVAQTNSPLHF.

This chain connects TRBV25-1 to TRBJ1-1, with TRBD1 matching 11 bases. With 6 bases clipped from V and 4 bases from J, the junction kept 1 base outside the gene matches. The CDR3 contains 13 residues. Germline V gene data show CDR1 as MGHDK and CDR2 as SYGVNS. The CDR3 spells CASRGQGGTEAFF. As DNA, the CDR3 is TGTGCCAGCAGGGGACAGGGGGGCACTGAAGCTTTCTTT.

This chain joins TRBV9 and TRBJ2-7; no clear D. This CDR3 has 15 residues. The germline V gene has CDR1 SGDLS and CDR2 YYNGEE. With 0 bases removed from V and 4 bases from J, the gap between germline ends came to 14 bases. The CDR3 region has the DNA TGTGCCAGCAGCGTAGGGCCCTCAGACACTTACGAGCAGTACTTC. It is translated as CASSVGPSDTYEQYF.

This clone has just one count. CDR3 coding DNA: TGTGCAAGTCGCGCGGACAGGGGGTATGGCTACACCTTC. It is translated as CASRADRGYGYTF. The chain employs TRBV12-2 and TRBJ1-2; the table's D call, TRBD1, has no DNA check behind it. TRBV12-2 has pseudogene status. The CDR3 totals 13 residues.

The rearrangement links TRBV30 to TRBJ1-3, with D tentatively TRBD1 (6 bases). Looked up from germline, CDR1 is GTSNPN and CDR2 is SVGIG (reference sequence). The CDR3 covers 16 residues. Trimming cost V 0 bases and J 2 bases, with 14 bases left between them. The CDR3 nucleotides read TGTGCCTGGAGTGTATCCGACAGGAGGGCTGGAAACACCATATATTTT. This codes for CAWSVSDRRAGNTIYF.

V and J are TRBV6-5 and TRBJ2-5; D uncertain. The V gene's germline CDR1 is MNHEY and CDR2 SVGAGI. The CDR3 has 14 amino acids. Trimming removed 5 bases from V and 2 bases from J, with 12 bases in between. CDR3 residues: CASSSLTIQETQYF. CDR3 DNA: TGTGCCAGCAGTAGTCTTACTATACAAGAGACCCAGTACTTC.

The CDR3 DNA is TGTGCCAGCAGCGACAGGGGGCCCTACGAGCAGTACTTC. It translates to CASSDRGPYEQYF. The chain is built from TRBV7-9 and TRBJ2-7; 10 nucleotides match TRBD1. Losses at the gene ends were 5 bases for V and 2 bases for J; bases not matched to a gene: 0. CDR1 and CDR2 from the germline V gene are SEHNR and FQNEAQ (reference sequence). The CDR3 loop spans 13 amino acids.

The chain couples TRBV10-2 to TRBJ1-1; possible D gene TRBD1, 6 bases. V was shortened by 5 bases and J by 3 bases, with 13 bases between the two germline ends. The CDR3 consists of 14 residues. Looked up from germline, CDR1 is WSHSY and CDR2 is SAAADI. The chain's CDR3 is CASSLTGKDTEAFF. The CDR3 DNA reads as TGCGCCAGCAGTCTGACAGGCAAGGACACTGAAGCTTTCTTT.

CDR3 loop: CASSPRTMIAKNIQYF. The CDR3 nucleotides are TGTGCCAGCAGTCCGCGGACGATGATAGCCAAAAACATTCAGTACTTC. The V gene is TRBV27, the J gene TRBJ2-4; D is undetermined. Germline CDR1 and CDR2: MNHEY and SMNVEV (reference sequence). The CDR3 spans 16 residues. The V end was cut by 5 bases, the J end by 0 bases, with 14 bases between.

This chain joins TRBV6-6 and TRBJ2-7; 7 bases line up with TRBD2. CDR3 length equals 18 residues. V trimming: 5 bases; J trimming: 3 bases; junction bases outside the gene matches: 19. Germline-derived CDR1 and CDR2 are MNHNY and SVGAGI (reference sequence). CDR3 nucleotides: TGTGCCAGCAGTCCCAGGATCAAGGGGAGCGGGGAGATCTACGAGCAGTACTTC. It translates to CASSPRIKGSGEIYEQYF.

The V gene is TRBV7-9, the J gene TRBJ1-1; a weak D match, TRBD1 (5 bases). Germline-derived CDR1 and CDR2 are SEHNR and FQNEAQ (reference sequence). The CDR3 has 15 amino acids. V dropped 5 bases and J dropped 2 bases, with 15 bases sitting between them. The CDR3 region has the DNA TGTGCCAGCAGCCGCGTCGCGGGGGTAAACACTGAAGCTTTCTTT. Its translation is CASSRVAGVNTEAFF.